This T cell receptor (beta chain) was identified during a study of Graves' ophthalmopathy and Graves' hyperthyroidism. Regarding the study as a whole: Most expanded thyroid clonotypes above 0.001 frequency also appeared in blood. Researchers report that a 13-signature model separated ophthalmopathy from stable hyperthyroidism, posting around 86% sensitivity and 65% to 82% specificity.

Hyperthyroidism was classified as stable if no ophthalmopathy occurred within 18 months of follow-up. Hyperthyroidism cases were recent diagnoses of under 2 months' duration in people aged 18 to 65. There are many counts of this clonotype. Antigen: not known. RNA transcripts served as template for amplifying TCR beta CDR3 sequences. Second-round multiplex PCR came after a first-round RT-PCR that employed HTBI primers. TCRdb reprocessed the multiplex PCR reads with MiXCR, giving one entry per CDR3 protein. This table holds hundreds of thousands of distinct CDR3 sequences, 22% found once. The sequencing input was peripheral blood. The receptor's source is a woman aged 18-30 years with stable Graves' hyperthyroidism. Some clones in this sample may be carry-over from other donors' samples.

The CDR3 loop is CASQVTGTGGSYEQYF. CDR3 sequence (DNA): TGTGCCAGCCAAGTAACCGGGACAGGGGGTTCCTACGAGCAGTACTTC. The chain recombines TRBV6-5 with TRBJ2-7; TRBD1 agrees at 11 bases. Germline V gives CDR1 MNHEY, CDR2 SVGAGI. The CDR3 has 16 amino acids. J lost 1 base, V lost 8 bases, and 10 bases had no gene match.